This entry lists 25 T cell receptor beta chains sequenced from one sample in a study of technical replicates of blood from a few donors. The protocol was immunoSEQ multiplex PCR, while the TCRdb copy is restricted to in-frame clones and leaves out a portion. The repertoire holds about 81,000 clones, with approximately 75% as singletons. The sample consisted of PBMCs. The receptors stem from a human donor in good health. Some clones in this sample may be carry-over from other donors' samples.

The genes are TRBV5-1 and TRBJ2-7; 9 nucleotides line up with TRBD1. V dropped 7 bases and J dropped 2; count of bases not matched to a gene: 7. The CDR3 contains 14 residues. Germline V gene data show CDR1 as SGHRS and CDR2 as YFSETQ. CDR3 nucleotide sequence: TGCGCCAGCGGGCCACAGGGGGCAACCTACGAGCAGTACTTC. Translating it yields CASGPQGATYEQYF. Full variable domain (missing parts from reference TRBV5-1 and TRBJ2-7): KAGVTQTPRYLIKTRGQQVTLSCSPISGHRSVSWYQQTPGQGLQFLFEYFSETQRNKGNFPGRFSGRQFSNSRSEMNVSTLELGDSALYLCASGPQGATYEQYFGPGTRLTVT.

The V gene is TRBV29-1, the J gene TRBJ2-5; 11 bases are shared with TRBD2. V shed 4 bases and J 1 base; nucleotides not matched to a gene: 2. The CDR3 has 14 residues. The germline V gene encodes CDR1 SQVTM and CDR2 ANQGSEA. The CDR3 coding sequence is TGCAGCGTTGCAGGACTAGCGGGCCAAGAGACCCAGTACTTC. Protein: CSVAGLAGQETQYF.

V and J are TRBV9 and TRBJ2-5, with 9 nucleotides matching TRBD2. Per germline, CDR1 SGDLS and CDR2 YYNGEE. The CDR3 spans 15 residues. V shed 0 bases, J shed 5 bases, and the junction held 5 bases outside the gene matches. This CDR3 is CASSVAGLAWETQYF. The CDR3 nucleotides are TGTGCCAGCAGCGTAGCGGGACTAGCTTGGGAGACCCAGTACTTC.

V gene TRBV9 combines with J gene TRBJ1-5, with D perhaps matching TRBD1 (5 bases). Germline V gives CDR1 SGDLS, CDR2 YYNGEE. The V and J ends lost 2 bases and 4 bases respectively, with 10 bases between them. The CDR3 covers 14 residues. CDR3 region: CASSVSGQNQPQHF. DNA of the CDR3: TGTGCCAGCAGCGTGTCAGGACAAAATCAGCCCCAGCATTTT.

The V gene is TRBV6-5, the J gene TRBJ2-2, with 7 bases that match TRBD2. V shed 6 bases and J 1 base; nucleotides not matched to a gene: 5. Germline loops: CDR1 MNHEY, CDR2 SVGAGI. The length of the CDR3 is 15 residues. The CDR3 here is CASSRLAGNTGELFF. The CDR3 bases are TGTGCCAGCAGCCGATTAGCGGGGAACACCGGGGAGCTGTTTTTT.

The chain has TRBV7-8 and TRBJ2-7, with TRBD1 as a possible D gene (6 bases). Germline V lookup: CDR1 SGHVS, CDR2 FQNEAQ. Trimming shortened V by 9 bases and J by 5 bases, and 17 bases separated the two germline ends. The CDR3 has 13 amino acids. The CDR3 DNA is TGTGCCAGACAACAGGGACAATCCCACGAGCAGTACTTC. It is translated as CARQQGQSHEQYF.

This clone was observed once. The chain joins TRBV5-1 to TRBJ2-1; 13 bases fit TRBD2. CDR1 is SGHRS and CDR2 is YFSETQ in the germline V gene. The CDR3 contains 14 residues. J was trimmed by 8 bases and V by 4 bases; bases with no gene match: 3. Here the CDR3 reads CASSRTSGSYEQFF. DNA for the CDR3: TGCGCCAGCAGCCGGACTAGCGGGAGCTATGAGCAGTTCTTC.

The V and J genes are TRBV9 and TRBJ2-7, with a possible D match to TRBD1 (5 bases). The germline V gene encodes CDR1 SGDLS and CDR2 YYNGEE. V dropped 0 bases and J dropped 6 bases, with 10 bases sitting between them. This CDR3 region has 13 residues. The CDR3 DNA is TGTGCCAGCAGCGTAGGCAGGGTCGGCGAGCAGTACTTC. Translation: CASSVGRVGEQYF.

The chain has TRBV5-1 and TRBJ1-1; tentative D call: TRBD1 (6 bases). Trimming pared 6 bases from V and 1 base from J, leaving 19 bases between. This CDR3 region has 16 residues. Germline CDR1 is SGHRS and CDR2 is YFSETQ. The CDR3 loop reads CASMGASSGPNTEAFF. CDR3 DNA: TGCGCCAGCATGGGGGCTTCTTCAGGACCGAACACTGAAGCTTTCTTT.

The chain recombines TRBV29-1 with TRBJ2-2; 7 bases are a match to TRBD1. Germline V gives CDR1 SQVTM, CDR2 ANQGSEA. This CDR3 spans 12 amino acids. V lost 5 bases, J lost 6 bases, and 3 bases stayed unmatched. The CDR3 coding sequence is TGCAGCGTTAGTCAGGGGGCCGGGGAGCTGTTTTTT. Residues: CSVSQGAGELFF.

This sequence joins TRBV4-3 and TRBJ2-1; a possible D gene is TRBD2 (6 bases). Germline CDR1 is LGHNA and CDR2 is YSLEER. V gave up 0 bases and J gave up 0 bases, with 9 bases separating them. CDR3 length equals 16 residues. The CDR3 DNA reads as TGCGCCAGCAGCCAAGATTACGGGAGCTCCTACAATGAGCAGTTCTTC. Translating it yields CASSQDYGSSYNEQFF.

A few counts support this clone. The chain joins TRBV29-1 to TRBJ2-2, with 7 bases that match TRBD1. This CDR3 is built from 13 residues. Trimming at V came to 6 bases and at J to 1 base, leaving 2 bases not matched to a gene. The germline gives CDR1 SQVTM, CDR2 ANQGSEA. The CDR3 DNA follows: TGCAGCGTGGACAGGCAGAACACCGGGGAGCTGTTTTTT. Translated, it gives CSVDRQNTGELFF.

The chain has TRBV2 and TRBJ2-5, with D perhaps TRBD2 (6 bases). Germline CDR1 and CDR2: SNHLY and FYNNEI. The CDR3 loop spans 13 amino acids. V was pared by 6 bases and J by 1 base, with 9 bases between. The CDR3 DNA reads TGTGCCAGCAGGGGAGGCCCCCAAGAGACCCAGTACTTC. It translates to CASRGGPQETQYF.

This chain uses TRBV12-5 with TRBJ2-1; 13 bases are a match to TRBD2. CDR1 is LGHNT, CDR2 FRNRAP, per germline. V lost 5 bases, J lost 7 bases, and 5 bases stayed unmatched. The CDR3 has 15 amino acids. The CDR3 spells CASGRGTSGINEQFF. The CDR3 DNA is TGTGCTAGTGGTCGTGGGACTAGCGGGATTAATGAGCAGTTCTTC.

This clone was seen only a few times. V is TRBV2 and J is TRBJ1-5, with 10 bases fitting TRBD1. The J segment lost 6 bases and the V segment lost 11 bases, leaving 4 bases of the junction unmatched. The CDR3 has 12 residues. Germline V gene data show CDR1 as SNHLY and CDR2 as FYNNEI. CDR3 amino acids: CAGGQGRQPQHF. Written as DNA, the CDR3 is TGTGCCGGGGGACAGGGGCGTCAGCCCCAGCATTTT.

The J gene is TRBJ2-1, the V gene TRBV6-5, with 14 bases identical to TRBD2. Per germline, CDR1 MNHEY and CDR2 SVGAGI. This CDR3 region has 15 residues. V lost 7 bases to trimming and J lost 5 bases; unmatched junction nucleotides: 4. The CDR3 sequence: CASTGLAGGDNEQFF. In nucleotides, the CDR3 is TGTGCCAGCACCGGACTAGCGGGGGGTGACAATGAGCAGTTCTTC.

The rearrangement joins TRBV29-1 to TRBJ1-1; TRBD1 might be the D (6 bases). Germline CDR1 and CDR2: SQVTM and ANQGSEA. This CDR3 has 13 residues. The germline V and J ends were trimmed by 6 bases and 5 bases, with 16 bases remaining between them. The CDR3 reads CSVANDRWTEAFF. CDR3 bases: TGCAGCGTCGCCAACGACAGGTGGACTGAAGCTTTCTTT.

This clone has just one count. Other DNA sequences of this sample code for an identical CDR3. In DNA, the CDR3 is TGTGCCAGCAGCGTAGCGGGAGGGTATGGCTACACCTTC. Its translation: CASSVAGGYGYTF. The rearrangement uses TRBV9 and TRBJ1-2, with D uncertain. The CDR3 length is 13 residues. V lost 0 bases and J 5 bases, leaving 8 bases between the germline ends. The germline V gene has CDR1 SGDLS and CDR2 YYNGEE.

This clone was seen ten or more times. The chain uses TRBV30 and TRBJ1-1; tentatively, D is TRBD1 (5 bases). The germline V and J ends were trimmed by 5 bases and 11 bases, with 21 bases remaining between them. The CDR3 is 13 residues long. CDR1 and CDR2 (germline): GTSNPN, SVGIG (reference sequence). The CDR3 DNA sequence: TGTGCCTGGGCCTCAGGGTCAGCGACGATGGCTTTCTTT. The encoded protein is CAWASGSATMAFF.

The chain joins TRBV5-1 to TRBJ2-5; D uncertain. V lost 0 bases, J lost 2 bases, and 5 bases lay in between. In germline, CDR1 is SGHRS, CDR2 YFSETQ. There are 13 residues in the CDR3. As DNA, the CDR3 is TGCGCCAGCAGCTTGGGGCAGCAAGAGACCCAGTACTTC. The encoded protein is CASSLGQQETQYF.

In its sample, this clone was seen once. The gene calls are TRBV7-3 and TRBJ2-1; the D is unclear. The germline V and J ends were trimmed by 1 base and 2 bases, with 6 bases remaining between them. The CDR3 length is 14 residues. CDR1 is SGHTA, CDR2 FQGTGA, per germline. CDR3: CASSLSGTYNEQFF. The CDR3 nucleotides read TGTGCCAGCAGCTTAAGTGGCACCTACAATGAGCAGTTCTTC.

In nucleotides, the CDR3 is TGTGCCAGCAGTTCTAGGAACACTGAAGCTTTCTTT. This gives the protein CASSSRNTEAFF. This chain connects TRBV6-6 to TRBJ1-1; D gene ambiguous. CDR1 is MNHNY, CDR2 SVGAGI, per germline (reference sequence). The CDR3 runs 12 residues. The V gene lost 4 bases and the J gene lost 1 base, with 4 bases spanning the gap.

The V gene is TRBV5-6, the J gene TRBJ1-3; no clear D gene. Trimming removed 5 bases from V and 3 bases from J, with 12 bases in between. Germline V gives CDR1 SGHDT, CDR2 YYEEEE. CDR3 length equals 14 residues. In DNA, the CDR3 is TGTGCCAGCAGACCGAGCGGGGTTGGAAACACCATATATTTT. Its protein product is CASRPSGVGNTIYF.

The rearrangement links TRBV4-2 to TRBJ2-3; 11 bases fit TRBD2. This CDR3 contains 16 residues. Trimming cost V 5 bases and J 3 bases; bases outside gene matches: 7. CDR1 is LGHNA, CDR2 YNFKEQ, per germline. In DNA, the CDR3 is TGTGCCAGCAGCTACACGGGACTAGCGGATACAGATACGCAGTATTTT. Its translation is CASSYTGLADTDTQYF.

The gene calls are TRBV2 and TRBJ2-1, with D unresolved. The CDR3 totals 13 residues. CDR1 SNHLY and CDR2 FYNNEI come from the germline V gene. V was pared by 8 bases and J by 0 bases, with 8 bases between. The CDR3 is CASRLGSYNEQFF. CDR3 in DNA: TGTGCCAGCCGCCTAGGCTCCTACAATGAGCAGTTCTTC.